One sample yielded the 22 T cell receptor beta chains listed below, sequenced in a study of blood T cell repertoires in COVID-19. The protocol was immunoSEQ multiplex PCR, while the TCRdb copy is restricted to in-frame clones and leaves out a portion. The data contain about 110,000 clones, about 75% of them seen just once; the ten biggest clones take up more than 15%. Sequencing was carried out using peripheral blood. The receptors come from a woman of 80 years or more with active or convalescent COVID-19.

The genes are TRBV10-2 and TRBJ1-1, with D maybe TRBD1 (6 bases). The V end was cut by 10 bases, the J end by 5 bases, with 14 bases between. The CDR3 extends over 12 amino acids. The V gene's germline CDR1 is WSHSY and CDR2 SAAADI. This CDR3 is CATTPGTTEAFF. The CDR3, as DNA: TGCGCCACCACACCCGGGACAACTGAAGCTTTCTTT.

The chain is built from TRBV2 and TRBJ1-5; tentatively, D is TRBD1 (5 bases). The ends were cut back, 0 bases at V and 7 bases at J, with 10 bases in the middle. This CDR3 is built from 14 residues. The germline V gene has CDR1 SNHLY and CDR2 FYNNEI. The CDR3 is CASSEAGVVQPQHF. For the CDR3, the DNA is TGTGCCAGCAGTGAAGCAGGGGTGGTACAGCCCCAGCATTTT.

The CDR3 bases are TGCGCCAGCAGCTCCCCAGGAGGCCGTATTGTGGATACGCAGTATTTT. It is translated as CASSSPGGRIVDTQYF. The chain couples TRBV5-1 to TRBJ2-3, with D possibly being TRBD2 (5 bases). The length of the CDR3 is 16 residues. The germline V gene encodes CDR1 SGHRS and CDR2 YFSETQ. The V end lost 3 bases, the J end lost 6 bases, and 20 bases lay between the germline ends.

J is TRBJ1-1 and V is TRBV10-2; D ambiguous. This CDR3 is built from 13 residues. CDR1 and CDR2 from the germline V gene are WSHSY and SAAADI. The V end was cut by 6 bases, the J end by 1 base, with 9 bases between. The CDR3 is CASSHYKNTEAFF. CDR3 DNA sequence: TGCGCCAGCAGCCATTACAAGAACACTGAAGCTTTCTTT.

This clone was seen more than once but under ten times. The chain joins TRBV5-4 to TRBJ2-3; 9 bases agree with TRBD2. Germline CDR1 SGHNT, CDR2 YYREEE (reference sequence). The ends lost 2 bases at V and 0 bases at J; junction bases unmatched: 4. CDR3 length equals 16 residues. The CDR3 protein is CASSFKREASTDTQYF. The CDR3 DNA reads TGTGCCAGCAGCTTCAAGCGGGAGGCAAGCACAGATACGCAGTATTTT.

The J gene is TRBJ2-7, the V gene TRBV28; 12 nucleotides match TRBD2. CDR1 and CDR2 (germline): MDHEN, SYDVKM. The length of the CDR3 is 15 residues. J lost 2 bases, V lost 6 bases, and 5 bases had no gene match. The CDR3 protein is CASRRTSGITYEQYF. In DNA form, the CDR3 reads TGTGCCAGCAGACGGACTAGCGGGATCACCTACGAGCAGTACTTC.

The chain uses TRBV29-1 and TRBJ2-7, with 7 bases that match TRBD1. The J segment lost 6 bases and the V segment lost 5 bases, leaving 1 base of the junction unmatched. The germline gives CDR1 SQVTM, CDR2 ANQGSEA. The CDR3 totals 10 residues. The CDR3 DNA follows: TGCAGCGTTAGGGGGCCCGAGCAGTACTTC. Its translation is CSVRGPEQYF.

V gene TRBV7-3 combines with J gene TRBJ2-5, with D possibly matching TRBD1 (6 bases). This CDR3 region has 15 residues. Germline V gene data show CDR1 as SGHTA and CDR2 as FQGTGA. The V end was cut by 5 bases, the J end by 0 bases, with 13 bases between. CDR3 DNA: TGTGCCAGCAGCATCCAACAGGGACACCAAGAGACCCAGTACTTC. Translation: CASSIQQGHQETQYF.

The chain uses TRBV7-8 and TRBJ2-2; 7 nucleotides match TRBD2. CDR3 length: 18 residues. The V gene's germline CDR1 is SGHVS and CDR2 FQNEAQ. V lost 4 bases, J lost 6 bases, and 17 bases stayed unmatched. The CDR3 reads CASSSIWGSGGLAGELFF. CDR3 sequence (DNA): TGTGCCAGCAGCTCAATATGGGGATCGGGGGGTCTTGCCGGGGAGCTGTTTTTT.

The CDR3 reads CASSESGMSYNEQFF. DNA for the CDR3: TGTGCCAGCAGCGAGAGCGGGATGTCCTACAATGAGCAGTTCTTC. The chain is built from TRBV9 and TRBJ2-1; 7 positions match TRBD2. CDR3 length equals 15 residues. Germline CDR1 reads SGDLS; CDR2 reads YYNGEE. The V gene end was trimmed by 3 bases and the J gene end by 1 base; junction bases not matched to a gene: 4. Drawing the rest from reference TRBV9 and TRBJ2-1, the complete variable domain is DSGVTQTPKHLITATGQRVTLRCSPRSGDLSVYWYQQSLDQGLQFLIQYYNGEERAKGNILERFSAQQFPDLHSELNLSSLELGDSALYFCASSESGMSYNEQFFGPGTRLTVL.

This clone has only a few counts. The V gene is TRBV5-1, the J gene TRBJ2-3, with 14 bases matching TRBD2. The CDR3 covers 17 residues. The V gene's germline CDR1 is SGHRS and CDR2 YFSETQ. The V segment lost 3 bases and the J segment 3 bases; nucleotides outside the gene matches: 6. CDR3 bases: TGCGCCAGCAGCTCGGGACTAGCGGGAGCGTTGACAGATACGCAGTATTTT. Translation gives CASSSGLAGALTDTQYF.

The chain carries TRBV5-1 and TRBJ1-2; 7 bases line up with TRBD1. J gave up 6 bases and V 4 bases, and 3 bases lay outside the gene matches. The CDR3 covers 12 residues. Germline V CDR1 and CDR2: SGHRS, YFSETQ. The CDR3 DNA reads TGCGCCAGCAGCCTACAGGGGAATGGCTACACCTTC. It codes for CASSLQGNGYTF. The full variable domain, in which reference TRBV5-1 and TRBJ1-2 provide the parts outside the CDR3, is KAGVTQTPRYLIKTRGQQVTLSCSPISGHRSVSWYQQTPGQGLQFLFEYFSETQRNKGNFPGRFSGRQFSNSRSEMNVSTLELGDSALYLCASSLQGNGYTFGSGTRLTVV.

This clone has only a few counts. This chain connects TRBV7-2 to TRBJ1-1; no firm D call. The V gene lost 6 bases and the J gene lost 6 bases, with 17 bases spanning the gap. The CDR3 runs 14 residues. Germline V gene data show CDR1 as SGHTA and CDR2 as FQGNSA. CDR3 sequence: CASRVRESLAEAFF. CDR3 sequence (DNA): TGTGCCAGCAGAGTGAGGGAGAGCCTTGCTGAAGCTTTCTTT.

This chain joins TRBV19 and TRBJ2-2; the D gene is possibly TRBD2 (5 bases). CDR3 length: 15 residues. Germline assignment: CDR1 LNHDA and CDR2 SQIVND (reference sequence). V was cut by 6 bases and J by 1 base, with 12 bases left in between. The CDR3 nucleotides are TGTGCCAGTAGCACGAGGGAGCGGAACACCGGGGAGCTGTTTTTT. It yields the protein CASSTRERNTGELFF.

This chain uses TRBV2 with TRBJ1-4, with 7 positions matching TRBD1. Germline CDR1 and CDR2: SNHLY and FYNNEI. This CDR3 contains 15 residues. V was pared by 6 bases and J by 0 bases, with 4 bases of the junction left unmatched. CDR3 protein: CASRAGQTTNEKLFF. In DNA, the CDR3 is TGTGCCAGCAGGGCGGGACAGACAACTAATGAAAAACTGTTTTTT.

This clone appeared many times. Written as DNA, the CDR3 is TGCGCCAGCAGCCAAGTAGCGGGAGCAACCTATAATACGCAGTATTTT. Protein product: CASSQVAGATYNTQYF. The chain links TRBV4-1 to TRBJ2-3, with 9 bases that match TRBD2. Looked up from germline, CDR1 is MGHRA and CDR2 is YSYEKL. This CDR3 is 16 amino acids long. After removal of 1 base from V and 7 bases from J, the junction contained 9 bases not matched to a gene.

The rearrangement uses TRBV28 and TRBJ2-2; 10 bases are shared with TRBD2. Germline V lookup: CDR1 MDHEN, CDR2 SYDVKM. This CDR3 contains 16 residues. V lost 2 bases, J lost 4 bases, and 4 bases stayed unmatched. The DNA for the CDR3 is TGTGCCAGCAGTTTACTAGCGGGAGACGGCACCGGGGAGCTGTTTTTT. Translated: CASSLLAGDGTGELFF. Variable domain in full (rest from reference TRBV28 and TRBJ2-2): DVKVTQSSRYLVKRTGEKVFLECVQDMDHENMFWYRQDPGLGLRLIYFSYDVKMKEKGDIPEGYSVSREKKERFSLILESASTNQTSMYLCASSLLAGDGTGELFFGEGSRLTVL.

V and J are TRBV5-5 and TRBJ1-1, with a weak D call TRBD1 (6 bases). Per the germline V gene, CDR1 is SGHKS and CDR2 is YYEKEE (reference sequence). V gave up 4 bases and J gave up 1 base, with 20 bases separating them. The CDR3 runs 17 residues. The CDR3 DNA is TGTGCCAGCAGCACCGGGGGGGCAGGGGAACCGAACACTGAAGCTTTCTTT. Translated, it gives CASSTGGAGEPNTEAFF.

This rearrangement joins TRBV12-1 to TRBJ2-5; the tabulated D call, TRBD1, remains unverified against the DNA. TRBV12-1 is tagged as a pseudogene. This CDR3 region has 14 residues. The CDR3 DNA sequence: TGTGCCAGCAGCTCTGGACAGGGTGGGAAGACCCAGTACTTC. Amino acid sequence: CASSSGQGGKTQYF.

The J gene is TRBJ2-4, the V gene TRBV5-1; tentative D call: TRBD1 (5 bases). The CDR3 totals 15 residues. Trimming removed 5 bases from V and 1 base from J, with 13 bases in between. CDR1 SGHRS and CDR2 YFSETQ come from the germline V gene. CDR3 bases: TGCGCCAGCAGTCCTATTCAGGGTGCCAAAAACATTCAGTACTTC. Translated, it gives CASSPIQGAKNIQYF. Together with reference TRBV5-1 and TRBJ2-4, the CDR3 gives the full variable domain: KAGVTQTPRYLIKTRGQQVTLSCSPISGHRSVSWYQQTPGQGLQFLFEYFSETQRNKGNFPGRFSGRQFSNSRSEMNVSTLELGDSALYLCASSPIQGAKNIQYFGAGTRLSVL.

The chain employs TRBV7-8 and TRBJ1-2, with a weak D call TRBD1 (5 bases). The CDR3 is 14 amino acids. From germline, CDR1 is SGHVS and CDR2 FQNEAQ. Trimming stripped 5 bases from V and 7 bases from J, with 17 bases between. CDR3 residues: CASSQIQGLGGYTF. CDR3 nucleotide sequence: TGTGCCAGCAGCCAGATCCAGGGTCTCGGTGGCTACACCTTC.

In nucleotides, the CDR3 is TGTGCCAGCAGCTTAATGACAACCGAAGCTTTCTTT. This gives the protein CASSLMTTEAFF. The chain employs TRBV7-9 and TRBJ1-1; no firm D call. The V gene's germline CDR1 is SEHNR and CDR2 FQNEAQ (reference sequence). V was shortened by 2 bases and J by 8 bases, with 9 bases between the two germline ends. There are 12 residues in the CDR3. Filled out from reference TRBV7-9 and TRBJ1-1, the complete variable domain reads DTGVSQNPRHKITKRGQNVTFRCDPISEHNRLYWYRQTLGQGPEFLTYFQNEAQLEKSRLLSDRFSAERPKGSFSTLEIQRTEQGDSAMYLCASSLMTTEAFFGQGTRLTVV.